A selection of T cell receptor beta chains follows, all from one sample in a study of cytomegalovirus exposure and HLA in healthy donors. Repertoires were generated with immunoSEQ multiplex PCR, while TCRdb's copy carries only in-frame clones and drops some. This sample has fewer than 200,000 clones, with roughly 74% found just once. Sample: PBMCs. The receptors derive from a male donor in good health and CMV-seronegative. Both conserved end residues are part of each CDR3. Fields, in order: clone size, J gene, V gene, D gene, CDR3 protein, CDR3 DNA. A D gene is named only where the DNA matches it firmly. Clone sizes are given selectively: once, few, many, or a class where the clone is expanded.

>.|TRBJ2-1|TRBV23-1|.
CASSRFRGNEQFF
TGCGCCAGCAGTCGTTTTAGGGGCAATGAGCAGTTCTTC
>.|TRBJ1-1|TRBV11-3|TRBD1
CASSPGGTGGAGRAFF
TGTGCCAGCAGCCCAGGGGGGACAGGGGGCGCCGGGCGAGCTTTCTTT
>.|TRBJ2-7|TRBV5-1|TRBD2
CASSLRLAGVYEQYF
TGCGCCAGCAGCTTGCGACTAGCGGGAGTATACGAGCAGTACTTC
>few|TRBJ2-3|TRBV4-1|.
CASSQTATDTQYF
TGCGCCAGCAGCCAGACAGCCACAGATACGCAGTATTTT
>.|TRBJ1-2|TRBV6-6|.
CASALYSGTGGYTF
TGTGCCAGCGCCCTCTACAGCGGCACGGGGGGCTACACCTTC
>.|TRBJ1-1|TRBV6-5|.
CASSYSRGNTEAFF
TGTGCCAGCAGTTACTCACGCGGGAACACTGAAGCTTTCTTT
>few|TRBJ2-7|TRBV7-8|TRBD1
CASSPWDSSYEQYF
TGTGCCAGCAGCCCGTGGGACAGTTCTTACGAGCAGTACTTC
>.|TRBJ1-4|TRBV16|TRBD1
CASSPGRGPSNEKLFF
TGTGCCAGCAGCCCTGGCAGGGGGCCTTCTAATGAAAAACTGTTTTTT
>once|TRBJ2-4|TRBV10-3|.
CAISAGVAKNIQYF
TGTGCCATCAGTGCGGGTGTAGCCAAAAACATTCAGTACTTC
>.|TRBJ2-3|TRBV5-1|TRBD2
CASRLGGLAATSTDTQYF
TGCGCCAGCAGGTTGGGGGGACTAGCAGCTACTAGCACAGATACGCAGTATTTT
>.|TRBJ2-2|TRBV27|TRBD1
CASSLGTGGGNTGELFF
TGTGCCAGCAGTTTGGGGACAGGGGGCGGAAACACCGGGGAGCTGTTTTTT
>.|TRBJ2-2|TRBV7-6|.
CASSLGHSNTGELFF
TGTGCCAGCAGCCTCGGACATTCGAACACCGGGGAGCTGTTTTTT
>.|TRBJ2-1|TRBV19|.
CASSIAGQINEQFF
TGTGCCAGTAGTATCGCGGGACAGATCAATGAGCAGTTCTTC
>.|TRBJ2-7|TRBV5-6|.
CASSFMAKTYEQYF
TGTGCCAGCAGCTTTATGGCCAAAACCTACGAGCAGTACTTC
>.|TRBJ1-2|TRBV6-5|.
CASKPSANYGYTF
TGTGCCAGCAAACCCTCAGCTAACTATGGCTACACCTTC
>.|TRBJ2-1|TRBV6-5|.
CAAVGLYNEQFF
TGTGCGGCCGTTGGACTTTACAATGAGCAGTTCTTC
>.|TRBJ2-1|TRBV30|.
CAAKWASPSSYNEQFF
TGTGCCGCGAAATGGGCTAGCCCATCCTCCTACAATGAGCAGTTCTTC
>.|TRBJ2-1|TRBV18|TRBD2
CASSPPGLAGAPFF
TGTGCCAGCTCACCACCGGGGCTAGCGGGGGCACCGTTCTTC
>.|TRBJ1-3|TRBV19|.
CASWRSGGGNTIYF
TGTGCCAGTTGGAGGTCTGGCGGTGGAAACACCATATATTTT
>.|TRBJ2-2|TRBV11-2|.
CASSPLLGLTTGELFF
TGTGCCAGCAGCCCCCTCCTGGGCCTGACCACCGGGGAGCTGTTTTTT
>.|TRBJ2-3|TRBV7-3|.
CASSFLGGSTDTQYF
TGTGCCAGCAGCTTTTTAGGCGGCAGCACAGATACGCAGTATTTT
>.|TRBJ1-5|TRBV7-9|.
CASSLKGGNQPQHF
TGTGCCAGCAGCTTAAAGGGAGGCAATCAGCCCCAGCATTTT
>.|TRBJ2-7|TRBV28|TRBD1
CASRRTFDRARGQYF
TGTGCCAGCCGAAGGACGTTCGACAGGGCGAGGGGGCAGTACTTC
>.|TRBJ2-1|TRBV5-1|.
CASSEGPGQSSYNEQFF
TGCGCCAGCAGTGAGGGCCCCGGGCAGAGCTCCTACAATGAGCAGTTCTTC
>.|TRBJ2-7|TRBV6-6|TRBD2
CASSYSAGLDYEQYF
TGTGCCAGCAGTTACTCAGCGGGGCTTGACTACGAGCAGTACTTC
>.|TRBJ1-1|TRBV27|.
CASSLGEGTEAFF
TGTGCCAGCAGTTTGGGGGAGGGCACTGAAGCTTTCTTT
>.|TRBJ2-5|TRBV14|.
CASSQGRAPMDF
TGTGCCAGCAGCCAAGGCAGGGCCCCCATGGACTTC
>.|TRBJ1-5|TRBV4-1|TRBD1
CASSGTGKHQPQHF
TGCGCCAGCAGCGGGACAGGGAAGCATCAGCCCCAGCATTTT
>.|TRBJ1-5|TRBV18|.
CASSPPDRRNQPQHF
TGTGCCAGCTCACCACCCGACAGGCGGAATCAGCCCCAGCATTTT
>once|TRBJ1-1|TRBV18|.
CASSPQGGNTEAFF
TGTGCCAGCTCACCACAAGGGGGGAACACTGAAGCTTTCTTT
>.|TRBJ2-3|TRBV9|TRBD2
CASARLAGTTDTQYF
TGTGCCAGCGCACGACTAGCGGGGACCACAGATACGCAGTATTTT
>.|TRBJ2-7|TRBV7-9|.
CATTLLGQSKSYEQYF
TGTGCCACCACCCTACTAGGACAGTCCAAAAGCTACGAGCAGTACTTC
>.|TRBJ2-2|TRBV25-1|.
CASSDPGTPRTGELFF
TGTGCCAGCAGTGACCCTGGGACACCAAGGACCGGGGAGCTGTTTTTT
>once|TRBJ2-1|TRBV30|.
CSQRSPENEQFF
TGTTCCCAGCGGTCCCCTGAGAATGAGCAGTTCTTC
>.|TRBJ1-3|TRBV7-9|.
CASSDTGRGNTIYF
TGTGCCAGCAGCGATACAGGGCGGGGAAACACCATATATTTT
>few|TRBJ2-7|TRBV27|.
CASSLGHTYEQYF
TGTGCCAGCAGTTTAGGACACACCTACGAGCAGTACTTC
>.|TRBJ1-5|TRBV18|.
CASSPAGNSNQPQHF
TGTGCCAGCTCACCGGCCGGGAATAGCAATCAGCCCCAGCATTTT
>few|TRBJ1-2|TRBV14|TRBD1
CASSQGQNYGYTF
TGTGCCAGCAGCCAGGGACAGAACTATGGCTACACCTTC
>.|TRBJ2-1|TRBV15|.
CATTTGLKPNEQFF
TGTGCCACTACCACGGGACTCAAACCCAATGAGCAGTTCTTC
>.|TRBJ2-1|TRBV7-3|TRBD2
CASSPWTSEFNEQFF
TGTGCCAGCAGCCCCTGGACTAGCGAGTTCAATGAGCAGTTCTTC
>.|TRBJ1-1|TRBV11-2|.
CASSPTPATEAFF
TGTGCCAGCAGCCCGACACCGGCGACTGAAGCTTTCTTT
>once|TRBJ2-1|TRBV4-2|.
CASSQDGRRVSSYNEQFF
TGTGCCAGCAGCCAAGACGGTCGGCGGGTTAGCTCCTACAATGAGCAGTTCTTC